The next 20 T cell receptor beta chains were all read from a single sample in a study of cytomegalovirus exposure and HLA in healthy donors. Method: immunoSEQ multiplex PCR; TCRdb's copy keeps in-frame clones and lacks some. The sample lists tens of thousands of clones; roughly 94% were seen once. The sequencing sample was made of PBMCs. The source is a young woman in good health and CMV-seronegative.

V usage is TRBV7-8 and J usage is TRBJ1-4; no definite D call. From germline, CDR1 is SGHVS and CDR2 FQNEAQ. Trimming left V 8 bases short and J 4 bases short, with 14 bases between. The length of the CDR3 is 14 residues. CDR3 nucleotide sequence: TGTGCCAGCGCGGGGTCTCGGAGTAATGAAAAACTGTTTTTT. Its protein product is CASAGSRSNEKLFF.

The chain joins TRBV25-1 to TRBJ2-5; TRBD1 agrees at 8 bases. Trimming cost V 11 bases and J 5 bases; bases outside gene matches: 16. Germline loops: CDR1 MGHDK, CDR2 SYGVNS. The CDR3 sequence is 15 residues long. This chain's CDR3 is CACAPLDRERETQYF. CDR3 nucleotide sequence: TGTGCCTGTGCTCCGCTGGACAGGGAAAGGGAGACCCAGTACTTC.

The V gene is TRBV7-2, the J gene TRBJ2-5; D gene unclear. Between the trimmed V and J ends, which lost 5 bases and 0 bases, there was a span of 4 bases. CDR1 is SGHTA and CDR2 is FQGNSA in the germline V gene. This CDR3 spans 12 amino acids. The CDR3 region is CASSPYQETQYF. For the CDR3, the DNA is TGTGCCAGCAGCCCGTACCAAGAGACCCAGTACTTC.

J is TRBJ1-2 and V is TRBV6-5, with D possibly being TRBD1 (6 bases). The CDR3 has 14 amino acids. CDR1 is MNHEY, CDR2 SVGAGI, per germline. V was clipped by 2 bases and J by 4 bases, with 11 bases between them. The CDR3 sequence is CASSYRDTGYGYTF. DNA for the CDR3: TGTGCCAGCAGTTACCGGGACACTGGCTATGGCTACACCTTC.

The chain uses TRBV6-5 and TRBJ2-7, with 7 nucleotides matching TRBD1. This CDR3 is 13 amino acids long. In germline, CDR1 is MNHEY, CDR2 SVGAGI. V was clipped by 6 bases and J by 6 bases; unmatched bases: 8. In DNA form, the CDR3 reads TGTGCCAGCAGGGGGACAGCATGGCGCGAGCAGTACTTC. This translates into CASRGTAWREQYF.

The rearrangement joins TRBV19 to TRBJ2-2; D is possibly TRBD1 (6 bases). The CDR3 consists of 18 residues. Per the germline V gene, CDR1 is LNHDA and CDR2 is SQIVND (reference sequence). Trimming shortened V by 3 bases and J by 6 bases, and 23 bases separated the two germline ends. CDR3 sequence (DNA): TGTGCCAGTAGTATGGTGGGGCTCAGGGGCCCTTTAGCCGGGGAGCTGTTTTTT. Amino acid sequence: CASSMVGLRGPLAGELFF.

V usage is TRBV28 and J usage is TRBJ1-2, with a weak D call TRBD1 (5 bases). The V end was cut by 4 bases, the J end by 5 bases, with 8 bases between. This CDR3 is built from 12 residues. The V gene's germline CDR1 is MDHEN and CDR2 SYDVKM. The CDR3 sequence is CASSSQGYGYTF. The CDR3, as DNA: TGTGCCAGCAGTTCCCAGGGTTATGGCTACACCTTC.

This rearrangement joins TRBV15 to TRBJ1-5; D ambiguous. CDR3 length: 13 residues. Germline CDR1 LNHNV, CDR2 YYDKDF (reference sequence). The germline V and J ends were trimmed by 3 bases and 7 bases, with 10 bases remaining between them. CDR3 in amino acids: CATSRGGEQPQHF. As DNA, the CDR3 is TGTGCCACCAGCAGGGGCGGGGAGCAGCCCCAGCATTTT.

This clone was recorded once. CDR3 region: CAWSVRVGGRGAFSYNEQFF. The CDR3 DNA reads TGTGCCTGGAGTGTAAGAGTTGGTGGGAGGGGAGCCTTCTCCTACAATGAGCAGTTCTTC. The chain has TRBV30 and TRBJ2-1; 7 bases line up with TRBD2. Germline assignment: CDR1 GTSNPN and CDR2 SVGIG (reference sequence). The CDR3 loop spans 20 amino acids. Trimming took 0 bases from V and 0 from J; bases not matched to a gene: 17.

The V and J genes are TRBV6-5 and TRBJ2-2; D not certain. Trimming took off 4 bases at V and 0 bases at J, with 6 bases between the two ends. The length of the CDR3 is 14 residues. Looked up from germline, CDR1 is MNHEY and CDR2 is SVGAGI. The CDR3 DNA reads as TGTGCCAGCAGTTTCAGAACGAACACCGGGGAGCTGTTTTTT. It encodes CASSFRTNTGELFF.

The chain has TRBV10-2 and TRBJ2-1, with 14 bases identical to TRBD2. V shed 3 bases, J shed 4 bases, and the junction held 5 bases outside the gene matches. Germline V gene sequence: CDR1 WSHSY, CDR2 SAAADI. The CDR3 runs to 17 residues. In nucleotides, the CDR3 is TGCGCCAGCAGTGACCGCGGACTAGCGGGGGGTTACAATGAGCAGTTCTTC. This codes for CASSDRGLAGGYNEQFF.

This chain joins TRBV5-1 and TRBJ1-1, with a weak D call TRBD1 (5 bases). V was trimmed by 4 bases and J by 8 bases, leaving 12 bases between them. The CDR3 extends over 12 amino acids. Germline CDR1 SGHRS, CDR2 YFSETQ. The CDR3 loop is CASSVPGPEAFF. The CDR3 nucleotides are TGCGCCAGCAGCGTCCCAGGGCCCGAAGCTTTCTTT. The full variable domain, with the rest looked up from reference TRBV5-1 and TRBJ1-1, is KAGVTQTPRYLIKTRGQQVTLSCSPISGHRSVSWYQQTPGQGLQFLFEYFSETQRNKGNFPGRFSGRQFSNSRSEMNVSTLELGDSALYLCASSVPGPEAFFGQGTRLTVV.

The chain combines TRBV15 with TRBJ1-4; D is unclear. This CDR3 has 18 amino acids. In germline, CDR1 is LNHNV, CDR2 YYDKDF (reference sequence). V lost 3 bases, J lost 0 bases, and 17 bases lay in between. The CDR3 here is CATSSPSGGYTTNEKLFF. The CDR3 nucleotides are TGTGCCACCAGCAGCCCCTCTGGCGGGTACACAACTAATGAAAAACTGTTTTTT.

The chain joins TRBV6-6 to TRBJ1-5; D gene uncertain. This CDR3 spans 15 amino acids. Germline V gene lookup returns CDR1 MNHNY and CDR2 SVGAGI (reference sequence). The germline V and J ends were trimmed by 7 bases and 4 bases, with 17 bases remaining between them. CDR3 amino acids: CASKGGQSFNQPQHF. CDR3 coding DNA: TGTGCCAGCAAAGGTGGGCAATCCTTTAATCAGCCCCAGCATTTT.

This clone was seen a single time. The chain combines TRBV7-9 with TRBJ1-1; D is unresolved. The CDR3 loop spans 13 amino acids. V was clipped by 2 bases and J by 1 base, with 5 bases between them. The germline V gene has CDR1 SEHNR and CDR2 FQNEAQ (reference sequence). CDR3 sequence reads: CASSLRENTEAFF. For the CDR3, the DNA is TGTGCCAGCAGCTTAAGAGAGAACACTGAAGCTTTCTTT.

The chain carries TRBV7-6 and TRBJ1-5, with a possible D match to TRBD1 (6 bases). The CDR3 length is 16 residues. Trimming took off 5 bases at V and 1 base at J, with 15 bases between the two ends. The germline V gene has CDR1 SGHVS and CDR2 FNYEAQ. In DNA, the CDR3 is TGTGCCAGCAGCCCCGTCAGGGGATGGAGCAATCAGCCCCAGCATTTT. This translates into CASSPVRGWSNQPQHF. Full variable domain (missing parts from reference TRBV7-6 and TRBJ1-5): GAGVSQSPRYKVTKRGQDVALRCDPISGHVSLYWYRQALGQGPEFLTYFNYEAQQDKSGLPNDRFSAERPEGSISTLTIQRTEQRDSAMYRCASSPVRGWSNQPQHFGDGTRLSIL.

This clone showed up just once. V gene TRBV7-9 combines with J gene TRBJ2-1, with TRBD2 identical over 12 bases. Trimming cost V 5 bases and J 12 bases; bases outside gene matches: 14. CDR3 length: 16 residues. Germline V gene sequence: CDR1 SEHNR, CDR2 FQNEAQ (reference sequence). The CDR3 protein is CASSPTSGSLAKGQFF. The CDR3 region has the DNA TGTGCCAGCAGCCCGACTAGCGGGAGCTTAGCAAAGGGGCAGTTCTTC.

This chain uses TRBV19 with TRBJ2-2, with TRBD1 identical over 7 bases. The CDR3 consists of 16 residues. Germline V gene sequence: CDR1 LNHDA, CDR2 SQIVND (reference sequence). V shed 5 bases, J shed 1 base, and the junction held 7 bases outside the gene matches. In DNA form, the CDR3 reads TGTGCCAGTAGTCTTTACAGGGGAGAGAACACCGGGGAGCTGTTTTTT. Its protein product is CASSLYRGENTGELFF.

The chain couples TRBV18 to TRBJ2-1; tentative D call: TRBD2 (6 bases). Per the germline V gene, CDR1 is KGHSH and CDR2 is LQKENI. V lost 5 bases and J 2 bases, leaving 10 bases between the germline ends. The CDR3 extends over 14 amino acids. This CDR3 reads CASSDGGTYNEQFF. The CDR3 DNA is TGTGCCAGCTCAGACGGGGGTACCTACAATGAGCAGTTCTTC.

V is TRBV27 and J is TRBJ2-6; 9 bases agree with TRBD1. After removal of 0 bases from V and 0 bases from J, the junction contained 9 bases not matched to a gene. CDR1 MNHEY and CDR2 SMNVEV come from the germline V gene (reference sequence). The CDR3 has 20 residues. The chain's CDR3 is CASSLSVYGQGYSGANVLTF. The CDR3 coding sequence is TGTGCCAGCAGTTTATCGGTATACGGACAGGGGTACTCTGGGGCCAACGTCCTGACTTTC.